The TCR beta chain under discussion was sequenced for a study of cytomegalovirus exposure and HLA in healthy donors. Regarding the study as a whole: Reportedly, a later analysis found an Asian-associated ancestry cluster had fewer N-insertions than the approximately 600-donor mean.

On this clone itself: Its target is not known.

CDR3 length: 16 residues. Germline V CDR1 and CDR2: LGHNA, YNFKEQ. Trimming left V 0 bases short and J 6 bases short, with 14 bases between. It was with 60 Vbeta and 13 Jbeta primers that the PCR ran. Produced via immunoSEQ multiplex PCR; TCRdb's table is partial and in-frame only. The sample yields about 120,000 clones, around three quarters seen once. The chain has TRBV4-2 and TRBJ2-2; a weak D match, TRBD2 (7 bases). Sequencing input: PBMCs. The clonotype was recovered from a human donor in good health. The CDR3 DNA reads TGTGCCAGCAGCCAAGATAGGGGGGGAAAAGCCGGGGAGCTGTTTTTT. It specifies CASSQDRGGKAGELFF.